What follows are 27 T cell receptor beta chains derived from one specimen sequenced in a study of patients and donors after allogeneic stem cell transplantation. TCRdb passed the RT-PCR reads through MiXCR, listing each CDR3 protein once. The sample includes about 960,000 distinct CDR3 sequences, about a sixth seen only once; the top ten take around 6%. The sequencing sample was made of blood, either unsorted or a sorted T cell fraction (not recorded which). The receptors stem from a human donor who was either an allogeneic HSCT recipient or a stem cell or donor lymphocyte infusion donor (not recorded which). It is not recorded whose cells these are; they may come from a transplant donor.

V is TRBV24-1 and J is TRBJ2-1; weak D call: TRBD1 (6 bases). The V gene lost 3 bases and the J gene lost 8 bases, with 13 bases spanning the gap. CDR3 length equals 14 residues. The germline gives CDR1 KGHDR, CDR2 SFDVKD. CDR3 loop: CATSDPTTGYEQFF. DNA for the CDR3: TGTGCCACCAGTGATCCCACCACAGGGTATGAGCAGTTCTTC.

The chain couples TRBV19 to TRBJ2-3, with a tentative D call TRBD2 (5 bases). V lost 1 base and J lost 5, with 10 bases in between. Per germline, CDR1 LNHDA and CDR2 SQIVND (reference sequence). The CDR3 spans 14 residues. DNA for the CDR3: TGTGCCAGTAGTATAGGGCGGGCGGGAGATACGCAGTATTTT. Translated: CASSIGRAGDTQYF.

This clonotype occurred a few times. The chain joins TRBV24-1 to TRBJ2-1; possible D gene TRBD1, 6 bases. The V and J ends lost 10 bases and 0 bases respectively, with 12 bases between them. The CDR3 is made up of 14 amino acids. CDR1 and CDR2 from the germline V gene are KGHDR and SFDVKD. CDR3 nucleotide sequence: TGTGCCACTTCCCAGGGGAGCTCCTACAATGAGCAGTTCTTC. Its protein is CATSQGSSYNEQFF.

The chain joins TRBV5-1 to TRBJ2-3, with D perhaps given as TRBD1 or TRBD2 (5 bases each). The V and J ends lost 4 bases and 3 bases respectively, with 18 bases between them. Germline assignment: CDR1 SGHRS and CDR2 YFSETQ. This CDR3 is built from 16 residues. DNA of the CDR3: TGCGCCAGCAGCCTGGAACTAGGGGCTTTAACAGATACGCAGTATTTT. Translating it yields CASSLELGALTDTQYF.

At least ten counts were recorded for this clonotype. The chain joins TRBV9 to TRBJ2-1; 10 nucleotides agree with TRBD2. Unmatched junction bases numbered 14, after V lost 2 bases and J lost 9 bases. In germline, CDR1 is SGDLS, CDR2 YYNGEE. The CDR3 contains 17 residues. DNA of the CDR3: TGTGCCAGCAGCGTCCCGCTACTAGCGGGGTCCGATGGTGAGCAGTTCTTC. Translated, it gives CASSVPLLAGSDGEQFF.

This clonotype has a handful of counts. The genes are TRBV7-8 and TRBJ1-1; perhaps TRBD1 as D (6 bases). CDR1 and CDR2 (germline): SGHVS, FQNEAQ. The CDR3 extends over 14 amino acids. V lost 1 base, J lost 7 bases, and 13 bases lay in between. DNA for the CDR3: TGTGCCAGCAGCTTAGAAGTCAGGGGTGGTGAAGCTTTCTTT. Protein: CASSLEVRGGEAFF.

Many counts were recorded for this clonotype. This chain's CDR3 is CASSDGYEQYF. Here the CDR3 DNA reads TGTGCCAGCAGCGACGGCTACGAGCAGTACTTC. V and J are TRBV6-1 and TRBJ2-7; D remains unclear. The ends were cut back, 6 bases at V and 3 bases at J, with 6 bases in the middle. Germline V gene lookup returns CDR1 MNHNS and CDR2 SASEGT. The CDR3 has 11 residues.

This chain links TRBV10-2 with TRBJ2-7, with 11 bases that match TRBD2. CDR1 and CDR2 (germline): WSHSY, SAAADI. The V and J ends lost 8 bases and 4 bases, in that order; junction bases with no gene match: 4. The CDR3 consists of 13 residues. CDR3 residues: CASLAGGLYEQYF. In nucleotides, the CDR3 is TGCGCCAGCCTAGCGGGGGGTTTATACGAGCAGTACTTC.

This chain links TRBV20-1 with TRBJ2-7; no clear D. V gave up 3 bases and J gave up 4 bases, with 13 bases separating them. Germline-derived CDR1 and CDR2 are DFQATT and SNEGSKA (reference sequence). CDR3 length equals 13 residues. The CDR3 reads CSASVGSFYEQYF. In DNA, the CDR3 is TGCAGTGCTAGTGTAGGCTCCTTTTACGAGCAGTACTTC.

V gene TRBV11-3 combines with J gene TRBJ2-1; 11 bases fit TRBD2. The CDR3 totals 15 residues. Germline V lookup: CDR1 SGHNT, CDR2 YENEEA. The ends lost 4 bases at V and 6 bases at J; junction bases unmatched: 5. The CDR3 DNA follows: TGTGCCAGCAGCTATACTAGCGGGAGTATCAATGAGCAGTTCTTC. This encodes CASSYTSGSINEQFF.

This clonotype was found a few times. The chain employs TRBV6-2 or TRBV6-3 and TRBJ1-2; D not certain. V was trimmed by 4 bases and J by 8 bases, leaving 20 bases between them. CDR3 length equals 15 residues. In germline, CDR1 is MNHEY, CDR2 SVGEGT. The CDR3 nucleotides read TGTGCCAGCAGTTCGGTGGGAAGGTCTTCGGAAGGCTACACCTTC. Translating it yields CASSSVGRSSEGYTF.

The chain combines TRBV12-3 or TRBV12-4 with TRBJ2-5; D call uncertain. The CDR3 runs to 16 residues. The V end lost 6 bases, the J end lost 5 bases, and 22 bases lay between the germline ends. CDR3 in DNA: TGTGCCAGCAGCCGCCTAGTTTCGGATAATGGGGAGACCCAGTACTTC. Amino acids: CASSRLVSDNGETQYF.

This clonotype occurred a few times. The V call is TRBV15, the J call TRBJ2-7, with TRBD1 matching over 12 bases. This CDR3 has 17 residues. V gave up 0 bases and J gave up 6 bases; unmatched junction bases: 9. In germline, CDR1 is LNHNV, CDR2 YYDKDF (reference sequence). The CDR3 DNA reads as TGTGCCACCAGCAGAGATGCGCCGGGGACAGGGGGCTTCGAGCAGTACTTC. Residues: CATSRDAPGTGGFEQYF. Full variable domain (remainder filled in from reference TRBV15 and TRBJ2-7): DAMVIQNPRYQVTQFGKPVTLSCSQTLNHNVMYWYQQKSSQAPKLLFHYYDKDFNNEADTPDNFQSRRPNTSFCFLDIRSPGLGDTAMYLCATSRDAPGTGGFEQYFGPGTRLTVT.

This clonotype was counted ten times or more. The chain uses TRBV11-1 and TRBJ2-3; a weak D match, TRBD1 (6 bases). CDR1 is SGHAT and CDR2 is FQDESV in the germline V gene (reference sequence). Trimming pared 1 base from V and 0 bases from J, leaving 17 bases between. The CDR3 consists of 18 residues. CDR3 in amino acids: CASSLDWGHQPSTDTQYF. CDR3 bases: TGTGCCAGCAGCTTAGATTGGGGACACCAACCTAGCACAGATACGCAGTATTTT.

This clonotype occurred many times. V is TRBV4-3 and J is TRBJ2-2; the match to TRBD2 covers 13 bases. V lost 3 bases to trimming and J lost 0 bases; unmatched junction nucleotides: 7. The germline gives CDR1 LGHNA, CDR2 YSLEER. The CDR3 extends over 19 amino acids. The CDR3 region has the DNA TGCGCCAGCAGCCAGGGAACGGGACTAGCGGGGACGAACACCGGGGAGCTGTTTTTT. It codes for CASSQGTGLAGTNTGELFF.

The chain has TRBV11-3 and TRBJ2-1; no reliable D call. The ends were cut back, 5 bases at V and 3 bases at J, with 11 bases in the middle. The CDR3 totals 14 residues. CDR1 is SGHNT, CDR2 YENEEA, per germline. CDR3 residues: CASSTQNRYNEQFF. The DNA for the CDR3 is TGTGCCAGCAGCACCCAAAATCGCTACAATGAGCAGTTCTTC.

This clonotype was seen a few times. The genes are TRBV7-9 and TRBJ1-4; 10 bases match TRBD1. V gave up 5 bases and J gave up 3 bases; unmatched junction bases: 6. This CDR3 is 16 amino acids long. Per germline, CDR1 SEHNR and CDR2 FQNEAQ (reference sequence). In DNA, the CDR3 is TGTGCCAGCAGCACCCGACAGGGGGCGGCTAATGAAAAACTGTTTTTT. Protein product: CASSTRQGAANEKLFF. The variable domain in full, completed from reference TRBV7-9 and TRBJ1-4, reads DTGVSQNPRHKITKRGQNVTFRCDPISEHNRLYWYRQTLGQGPEFLTYFQNEAQLEKSRLLSDRFSAERPKGSFSTLEIQRTEQGDSAMYLCASSTRQGAANEKLFFGSGTQLSVL.

This clonotype turned up a few times. The CDR3 DNA reads as TGCGCCAGCAGCCCCCGGATAGCGGGGGCTGCTAATGAGCAGTTCTTC. Its protein product is CASSPRIAGAANEQFF. This rearrangement joins TRBV5-1 to TRBJ2-1; 9 nucleotides agree with TRBD2. V was pared by 4 bases and J by 7 bases, with 12 bases of the junction left unmatched. The CDR3 spans 16 residues. Germline CDR1 reads SGHRS; CDR2 reads YFSETQ. The full variable domain, its missing parts supplied by reference TRBV5-1 and TRBJ2-1, is KAGVTQTPRYLIKTRGQQVTLSCSPISGHRSVSWYQQTPGQGLQFLFEYFSETQRNKGNFPGRFSGRQFSNSRSEMNVSTLELGDSALYLCASSPRIAGAANEQFFGPGTRLTVL.

This clonotype was seen a few times. The chain uses TRBV12-3 or TRBV12-4 and TRBJ1-5; D is unresolved. The CDR3 consists of 14 residues. V was shortened by 4 bases and J by 7 bases, with 14 bases between the two germline ends. CDR3 residues: CASSSGGLRQPQHF. The DNA for the CDR3 is TGTGCCAGCAGTTCGGGCGGTCTTCGGCAGCCCCAGCATTTT.

This clonotype was counted ten times or more. This chain joins TRBV5-1 and TRBJ2-3; 7 bases fit TRBD1. Germline loops: CDR1 SGHRS, CDR2 YFSETQ. CDR3 length: 15 amino acids. V lost 0 bases and J lost 2; bases outside the gene matches: 3. This chain's CDR3 is CASSLDDRDTDTQYF. The CDR3 nucleotides read TGCGCCAGCAGCTTGGATGACAGGGACACAGATACGCAGTATTTT.

This clonotype was seen a handful of times. The genes are TRBV25-1 and TRBJ2-1; weak D call: TRBD2 (6 bases). Germline CDR1 and CDR2: MGHDK and SYGVNS. CDR3 length equals 15 residues. Trimming stripped 4 bases from V and 7 bases from J, with 17 bases between. CDR3 nucleotide sequence: TGTGCCAGCAGTGGAACCGGGACGGGGAGGAATGAGCAGTTCTTC. This gives the protein CASSGTGTGRNEQFF.

V is TRBV5-6 and J is TRBJ1-1, with 7 bases aligning to TRBD1. CDR3 length: 15 amino acids. CDR1 and CDR2 from the germline V gene are SGHDT and YYEEEE. V was pared by 2 bases and J by 5 bases, with 9 bases of the junction left unmatched. This CDR3 reads CASSFPGGTATEAFF. The CDR3 nucleotides are TGTGCCAGCAGCTTCCCCGGCGGGACAGCTACTGAAGCTTTCTTT. The full variable domain, with the rest looked up from reference TRBV5-6 and TRBJ1-1, is DAGVTQSPTHLIKTRGQQVTLRCSPKSGHDTVSWYQQALGQGPQFIFQYYEEEERQRGNFPDRFSGHQFPNYSSELNVNALLLGDSALYLCASSFPGGTATEAFFGQGTRLTVV.

This clonotype was seen only a few times. The V and J genes are TRBV20-1 and TRBJ2-5; D call uncertain. This CDR3 comprises 13 residues. Germline V lookup: CDR1 DFQATT, CDR2 SNEGSKA (reference sequence). V was clipped by 6 bases and J by 6 bases, with 17 bases between them. The CDR3, as DNA: TGCAGTGCCCCCATTTCGAGCGTGAAGACCCAGTACTTC. The encoded protein is CSAPISSVKTQYF.

This clonotype was counted a few times. The chain carries TRBV27 and TRBJ2-2, with a tentative D call TRBD2 (5 bases). The CDR3 extends over 14 amino acids. Trimming took 7 bases from V and 4 from J, leaving 13 bases between them. Germline V gives CDR1 MNHEY, CDR2 SMNVEV (reference sequence). The CDR3 loop is CASNEGLGTGELFF. The CDR3 DNA reads TGTGCCAGCAATGAGGGTCTGGGCACCGGGGAGCTGTTTTTT.

This clonotype was found many times. The V and J genes are TRBV12-3 or TRBV12-4 and TRBJ2-3; perhaps D is TRBD1 or TRBD2 (5 bases each). CDR3 length equals 14 residues. V was pared by 6 bases and J by 4 bases, with 14 bases between. The CDR3 DNA reads TGTGCCAGCAGCCAGGGACGCCAGTCAGATACGCAGTATTTT. It yields the protein CASSQGRQSDTQYF.

This clonotype occurred many times. The rearrangement uses TRBV5-1 and TRBJ2-1; TRBD2 matches at 11 bases. The germline CDR1 and CDR2 sequences are SGHRS and YFSETQ. V trimming: 2 bases; J trimming: 7 bases; junction bases outside the gene matches: 17. CDR3 length equals 19 residues. The CDR3 region is CASSFLSGLAEVLGNEQFF. In nucleotides, the CDR3 is TGCGCCAGCAGCTTTCTCTCGGGACTAGCGGAGGTCTTGGGTAATGAGCAGTTCTTC.

This chain links TRBV7-9 with TRBJ2-7, with D possibly TRBD2 on 5 matching bases. Trimming cost V 5 bases and J 2 bases, with 16 bases left between them. In germline, CDR1 is SEHNR, CDR2 FQNEAQ (reference sequence). CDR3 length: 15 amino acids. The CDR3 region is CASSPKLSGAYEQYF. CDR3 sequence (DNA): TGTGCCAGCAGCCCTAAGCTAAGCGGAGCCTACGAGCAGTACTTC.